One and the same sample provided the 30 T cell receptor beta chains below, sequenced in a study of blood T cell repertoires in COVID-19. This table comes from immunoSEQ multiplex PCR, and its TCRdb copy is limited to in-frame clones, with some not included. Of approximately 330,000 clones listed, about nine tenths are singletons. The sequencing sample was made of PBMCs or T cells enriched from blood (not recorded which). These receptors all come from a woman in her twenties or thirties who had recovered from COVID-19.

The V and J genes are TRBV5-1 and TRBJ2-4; 9 bases map to TRBD1. The trim removed 0 bases at V and 8 bases at J, leaving 15 bases unmatched. The CDR3 loop spans 18 amino acids. The V gene's germline CDR1 is SGHRS and CDR2 YFSETQ. DNA for the CDR3: TGCGCCAGCAGCTTGGCCGGGACAGGGTCCCCAAAGGGGGACATTCAGTACTTC. It encodes CASSLAGTGSPKGDIQYF. The full variable domain, with the rest looked up from reference TRBV5-1 and TRBJ2-4, is KAGVTQTPRYLIKTRGQQVTLSCSPISGHRSVSWYQQTPGQGLQFLFEYFSETQRNKGNFPGRFSGRQFSNSRSEMNVSTLELGDSALYLCASSLAGTGSPKGDIQYFGAGTRLSVL.

This sequence joins TRBV19 and TRBJ2-2; D ambiguous. The CDR3 has 12 residues. V lost 2 bases and J lost 6, with 4 bases in between. CDR1 and CDR2 from the germline V gene are LNHDA and SQIVND (reference sequence). The CDR3 sequence: CASSISSGELFF. The CDR3 DNA reads TGTGCCAGTAGTATATCCTCCGGGGAGCTGTTTTTT.

A single count supports this clone. DNA of the CDR3: TGTGCCAGCAGCCATAGTACAGGGGGACATGGCTACACCTTC. The encoded protein is CASSHSTGGHGYTF. The chain employs TRBV14 and TRBJ1-2; 8 bases map to TRBD1. V was pared by 3 bases and J by 6 bases, with 6 bases of the junction left unmatched. The CDR3 sequence is 14 residues long. The V gene's germline CDR1 is SGHDN and CDR2 FVKESK.

V usage is TRBV19 and J usage is TRBJ2-3, with TRBD2 as a possible D gene (6 bases). The V end lost 8 bases, the J end lost 0 bases, and 21 bases lay between the germline ends. Germline loops: CDR1 LNHDA, CDR2 SQIVND (reference sequence). This CDR3 spans 17 amino acids. CDR3 DNA sequence: TGTGCCAGTCATCGCCAAGGTAGCGGAGCTAGCACAGATACGCAGTATTTT. This encodes CASHRQGSGASTDTQYF.

The gene calls are TRBV4-2 and TRBJ2-2; 8 nucleotides align to TRBD1. The CDR3 runs to 15 residues. J was trimmed by 7 bases and V by 1 base; bases with no gene match: 5. Germline CDR1 reads LGHNA; CDR2 reads YNFKEQ. Here the CDR3 reads CASSQASTGVGELFF. The CDR3 DNA reads as TGTGCCAGCAGCCAAGCCTCGACAGGGGTCGGGGAGCTGTTTTTT.

The chain has TRBV18 and TRBJ2-7; 13 nucleotides line up with TRBD2. Germline V gene lookup returns CDR1 KGHSH and CDR2 LQKENI. This CDR3 has 18 amino acids. J gave up 6 bases and V 1 base, and 12 bases lay outside the gene matches. This chain's CDR3 is CASSPLMSGTSGVGEQYF. DNA for the CDR3: TGTGCCAGCTCACCACTTATGTCAGGGACTAGCGGGGTCGGCGAGCAGTACTTC.

This chain uses TRBV19 with TRBJ2-4, with 12 bases fitting TRBD2. Germline-derived CDR1 and CDR2 are LNHDA and SQIVND (reference sequence). The CDR3 contains 17 residues. V lost 4 bases to trimming and J lost 7 bases; unmatched junction nucleotides: 11. CDR3 amino acids: CASSRTTSGRKTNIQYF. The DNA for the CDR3 is TGTGCCAGTAGTAGGACGACTAGCGGGAGAAAAACCAACATTCAGTACTTC.

The V gene is TRBV30, the J gene TRBJ2-5, with D possibly matching TRBD2 (5 bases). The CDR3 consists of 12 residues. Germline values: CDR1 GTSNPN, CDR2 SVGIG (reference sequence). Trimming removed 5 bases at V and 2 bases at J, with 9 bases between. CDR3 DNA: TGTGCCTGGGGAGGCACTCAAGAGACCCAGTACTTC. This translates into CAWGGTQETQYF.

This rearrangement joins TRBV3-1 (or the pseudogene TRBV3-2) to TRBJ2-2; D gene ambiguous. Trimming pared 2 bases from V and 2 bases from J, leaving 3 bases between. The CDR3 contains 13 residues. Germline V gene lookup returns CDR1 LGHDT and CDR2 YNNKEL (reference sequence). The CDR3 DNA reads as TGTGCCAGCAGCCAATCTAACACCGGGGAGCTGTTTTTT. It encodes CASSQSNTGELFF.

The chain has TRBV7-2 and TRBJ1-2; no clear D. The CDR3 is 12 residues long. CDR1 is SGHTA and CDR2 is FQGNSA in the germline V gene. V was cut by 4 bases and J by 4 bases, with 7 bases left in between. CDR3 sequence reads: CASSSRGYGYTF. The CDR3 bases are TGTGCCAGCAGCTCCCGGGGCTATGGCTACACCTTC. The whole variable domain, remainder taken from reference TRBV7-2 and TRBJ1-2, is GAGVSQSPSNKVTEKGKDVELRCDPISGHTALYWYRQSLGQGLEFLIYFQGNSAPDKSGLPSDRFSAERTGGSVSTLTIQRTQQEDSAVYLCASSSRGYGYTFGSGTRLTVV.

The chain joins TRBV10-3 to TRBJ2-3; 14 nucleotides match TRBD2. Unmatched junction bases numbered 8, after V lost 6 bases and J lost 0 bases. Germline lookup yields CDR1 ENHRY and CDR2 SYGVKD. The CDR3 has 18 amino acids. CDR3: CAIRGLAGVGISTDTQYF. In DNA, the CDR3 is TGTGCCATCAGGGGACTAGCGGGAGTCGGGATTAGCACAGATACGCAGTATTTT.

In this sample, this clone turned up once. The chain links TRBV28 to TRBJ1-5; 9 nucleotides line up with TRBD1. J lost 11 bases, V lost 1 base, and 15 bases had no gene match. The CDR3 is 17 residues long. The germline CDR1 and CDR2 sequences are MDHEN and SYDVKM. The CDR3 loop reads CASSLLGTGSRDRAQHF. The CDR3, as DNA: TGTGCCAGCAGTTTATTGGGGACAGGGAGTAGGGATAGGGCCCAGCATTTT. Complete variable domain (other parts from reference TRBV28 and TRBJ1-5): DVKVTQSSRYLVKRTGEKVFLECVQDMDHENMFWYRQDPGLGLRLIYFSYDVKMKEKGDIPEGYSVSREKKERFSLILESASTNQTSMYLCASSLLGTGSRDRAQHFGDGTRLSIL.

The chain has TRBV5-1 and TRBJ2-7; a weak D match, TRBD1 (6 bases). The germline gives CDR1 SGHRS, CDR2 YFSETQ. V lost 7 bases and J lost 5, with 13 bases in between. The CDR3 covers 12 residues. In DNA form, the CDR3 reads TGCGCCAGCCAGGGGCCGGGGAACGAGCAGTACTTC. Translation gives CASQGPGNEQYF.

The gene calls are TRBV6-1 and TRBJ1-5, with 10 bases identical to TRBD1. Per the germline V gene, CDR1 is MNHNS and CDR2 is SASEGT. V lost 2 bases, J lost 2 bases, and 3 bases stayed unmatched. The CDR3 has 16 residues. CDR3 nucleotide sequence: TGTGCCAGCAGTGAATACGGGACAGGGGGCAATCAGCCCCAGCATTTT. Translated, it gives CASSEYGTGGNQPQHF.

The chain has TRBV19 and TRBJ2-5; tentatively, D is TRBD2 (6 bases). The CDR3 is 15 residues long. The V end was cut by 3 bases, the J end by 7 bases, with 18 bases between. Germline assignment: CDR1 LNHDA and CDR2 SQIVND (reference sequence). Here the CDR3 DNA reads TGTGCCAGTAGTATCGATCTAATCGGGAGTGGGACCCAGTACTTC. This codes for CASSIDLIGSGTQYF. The complete variable domain, with remaining parts taken from reference TRBV19 and TRBJ2-5, reads DGGITQSPKYLFRKEGQNVTLSCEQNLNHDAMYWYRQDPGQGLRLIYYSQIVNDFQKGDIAEGYSVSREKKESFPLTVTSAQKNPTAFYLCASSIDLIGSGTQYFGPGTRLLVL.

The V gene is TRBV7-3, the J gene TRBJ2-7; 14 nucleotides agree with TRBD2. V was pared by 0 bases and J by 5 bases, with 9 bases of the junction left unmatched. The CDR3 sequence is 18 residues long. The germline gives CDR1 SGHTA, CDR2 FQGTGA. The CDR3 DNA reads as TGTGCCAGCAGCTTAACGGGACTAGCGGGAGAATCGGTCCACGAGCAGTACTTC. This codes for CASSLTGLAGESVHEQYF.

The CDR3 region has the DNA TGCGCCAGCAGCCCGGCGGGTGACAGGGGATACCAAGAGACCCAGTACTTC. Amino acid sequence: CASSPAGDRGYQETQYF. The rearrangement links TRBV5-1 to TRBJ2-5, with TRBD1 matching over 8 bases. The V segment lost 4 bases and the J segment 0 bases; nucleotides outside the gene matches: 11. The CDR3 is 17 residues long. The germline CDR1 and CDR2 sequences are SGHRS and YFSETQ.

The CDR3 loop is CASSFSGAVEAFF. CDR3 DNA: TGTGCCAGCAGCTTCTCAGGGGCGGTTGAAGCTTTCTTT. The chain is built from TRBV7-2 and TRBJ1-1; D perhaps matches TRBD1 (6 bases). CDR1 is SGHTA, CDR2 FQGNSA, per germline. This CDR3 has 13 amino acids. The V end was cut by 3 bases, the J end by 7 bases, with 12 bases between.

J is TRBJ1-1 and V is TRBV27; TRBD1 might be the D (5 bases). The CDR3 extends over 15 amino acids. CDR1 and CDR2 from the germline V gene are MNHEY and SMNVEV (reference sequence). V dropped 5 bases and J dropped 3 bases, with 16 bases sitting between them. CDR3 nucleotides: TGTGCCAGCAGTCTCCAGGGCAGTCCGGACACTGAAGCTTTCTTT. Translation gives CASSLQGSPDTEAFF.

The chain recombines TRBV6-5 with TRBJ2-7, with unresolved D. This CDR3 has 14 amino acids. Germline V lookup: CDR1 MNHEY, CDR2 SVGAGI. Trimming removed 2 bases from V and 0 bases from J, with 8 bases in between. CDR3 coding DNA: TGTGCCAGCAGTTACAATTCCCGCTCCTACGAGCAGTACTTC. It translates to CASSYNSRSYEQYF.

CDR3 nucleotide sequence: TGTGCCAGTAGTATTCCACTACTAGGCAGGTTTGAGAATGAGCAGTTCTTC. Translating gives CASSIPLLGRFENEQFF. J is TRBJ2-1 and V is TRBV19, with D maybe TRBD2 (5 bases). Trimming pared 3 bases from V and 7 bases from J, leaving 22 bases between. Looked up from germline, CDR1 is LNHDA and CDR2 is SQIVND (reference sequence). The CDR3 has 17 amino acids.

The J gene is TRBJ1-5, the V gene TRBV27, with D maybe TRBD1 (6 bases). Trimming cost V 4 bases and J 1 base, with 8 bases left between them. The CDR3 sequence is 14 residues long. Germline lookup yields CDR1 MNHEY and CDR2 SMNVEV (reference sequence). CDR3 in amino acids: CASSSDRSNQPQHF. CDR3 nucleotide sequence: TGTGCCAGCAGTTCGGACAGAAGCAATCAGCCCCAGCATTTT.

The chain is built from TRBV15 and TRBJ1-4, with D possibly TRBD1 on 6 matching bases. The CDR3 runs to 16 residues. V shed 3 bases and J shed 3 bases, with 14 bases lying between them. CDR1 and CDR2 (germline): LNHNV, YYDKDF (reference sequence). The CDR3 loop is CATSRYLQGSNEKLFF. The CDR3 nucleotides read TGTGCCACCAGCAGGTACCTACAGGGCTCTAATGAAAAACTGTTTTTT.

This chain connects TRBV6-5 to TRBJ2-2, with a weak D call TRBD2 (5 bases). CDR3 size: 16 residues. The germline V gene encodes CDR1 MNHEY and CDR2 SVGAGI. Trimming cost V 4 bases and J 4 bases, with 16 bases left between them. The CDR3 loop reads CASSSRGLPTTGELFF. The DNA for the CDR3 is TGTGCCAGCAGTTCCAGAGGACTTCCTACCACCGGGGAGCTGTTTTTT.

The chain recombines TRBV29-1 with TRBJ2-7; 7 positions agree with TRBD2. The trim removed 0 bases at V and 6 bases at J, leaving 8 bases unmatched. Looked up from germline, CDR1 is SQVTM and CDR2 is ANQGSEA. This CDR3 is built from 14 residues. CDR3 DNA: TGCAGCGTTGAAGATTTAGGGAGGGGAGCCGAGCAGTACTTC. This gives the protein CSVEDLGRGAEQYF.

The chain links TRBV7-2 to TRBJ1-2, with D possibly TRBD1 on 5 matching bases. Trimming cost V 2 bases and J 6 bases, with 13 bases left between them. This CDR3 has 14 amino acids. The V gene's germline CDR1 is SGHTA and CDR2 FQGNSA. The CDR3 DNA sequence: TGTGCCAGCAGCTTAAGTCCAGGGTTCCATGGCTACACCTTC. Amino acid sequence: CASSLSPGFHGYTF.

The chain combines TRBV19 with TRBJ1-5; D is ambiguous. Trimming pared 1 base from V and 3 bases from J, leaving 7 bases between. This CDR3 is built from 14 residues. The germline CDR1 and CDR2 sequences are LNHDA and SQIVND (reference sequence). The CDR3 sequence is CASSIGGANQPQHF. Here the CDR3 DNA reads TGTGCCAGTAGTATAGGAGGAGCCAATCAGCCCCAGCATTTT.

The chain uses TRBV19 and TRBJ2-6; tentative D call: TRBD2 (6 bases). V lost 9 bases, J lost 0 bases, and 15 bases lay in between. Germline V CDR1 and CDR2: LNHDA, SQIVND (reference sequence). The CDR3 loop spans 16 amino acids. CDR3 region: CASRRDSLSGANVLTF. The CDR3, as DNA: TGTGCCAGCCGTAGGGACTCCCTCTCTGGGGCCAACGTCCTGACTTTC.

CDR3 region: CASSLAVVLAGVAGELFF. The CDR3 coding sequence is TGTGCCAGCAGCTTAGCGGTAGTACTAGCGGGAGTGGCCGGGGAGCTGTTTTTT. This chain uses TRBV7-6 with TRBJ2-2; 11 nucleotides match TRBD2. This CDR3 has 18 residues. CDR1 and CDR2 from the germline V gene are SGHVS and FNYEAQ. V dropped 0 bases and J dropped 6; count of bases not matched to a gene: 9.

The gene calls are TRBV2 and TRBJ2-7, with 11 positions matching TRBD2. Germline V gene sequence: CDR1 SNHLY, CDR2 FYNNEI. This CDR3 region has 17 residues. J gave up 4 bases and V 6 bases, and 14 bases lay outside the gene matches. CDR3 sequence: CASRLGTSGHFEYEQYF. The CDR3 DNA follows: TGTGCCAGCAGACTCGGGACTAGCGGACACTTTGAATACGAGCAGTACTTC.